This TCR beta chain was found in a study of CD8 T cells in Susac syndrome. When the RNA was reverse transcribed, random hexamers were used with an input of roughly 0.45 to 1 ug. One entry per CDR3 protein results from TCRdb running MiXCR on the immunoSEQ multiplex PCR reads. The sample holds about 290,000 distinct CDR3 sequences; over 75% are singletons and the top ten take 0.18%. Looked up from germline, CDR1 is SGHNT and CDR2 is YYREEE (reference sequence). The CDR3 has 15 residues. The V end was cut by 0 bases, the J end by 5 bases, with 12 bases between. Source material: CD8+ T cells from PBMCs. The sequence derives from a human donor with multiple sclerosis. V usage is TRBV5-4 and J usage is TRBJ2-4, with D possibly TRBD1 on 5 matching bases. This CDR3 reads CASSLAADTQNIQYF. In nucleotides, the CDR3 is TGTGCCAGCAGCTTGGCGGCGGACACCCAAAACATTCAGTACTTC. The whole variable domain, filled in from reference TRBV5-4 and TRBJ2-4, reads ETGVTQSPTHLIKTRGQQVTLRCSSQSGHNTVSWYQQALGQGPQFIFQYYREEENGRGNFPPRFSGLQFPNYSSELNVNALELDDSALYLCASSLAADTQNIQYFGAGTRLSVL.